This T cell receptor beta chain was captured in a study of cytomegalovirus exposure and HLA in healthy donors. Study-wide results and caveats: What a later analysis reportedly showed was that an Asian-associated ancestry cluster had fewer N-insertions than the approximately 700-donor mean. The likely explanation for a cluster of highly shared sequence variants was sequencing artifact.

Use of 60 Vbeta and 13 Jbeta primers characterized the PCR. Sequenced by immunoSEQ multiplex PCR; TCRdb stores in-frame clones only, minus some. The sample holds some 130,000 clones; 70% to 80% are singletons and the top ten take 6.5% to 7%. This CDR3 region has 14 residues. Germline CDR1 is MDHEN and CDR2 is SYDVKM. Trimming shortened V by 6 bases and J by 5 bases, and 17 bases separated the two germline ends. In regard to this clone: Its antigen is currently unknown.

Each donor was nominally healthy when sampled (though unrecorded immune exposures were likely). J is TRBJ2-7 and V is TRBV28; D is perhaps TRBD2 (5 bases). The clonotype was recovered from a man aged 35 to 55 in good health and CMV-seropositive. Sequencing was carried out using PBMCs. The CDR3 DNA sequence: TGTGCCAGCAGGAGGGCGGATTCTTTCCACGAGCAGTACTTC. This codes for CASRRADSFHEQYF. The full variable domain, completed using reference TRBV28 and TRBJ2-7, is DVKVTQSSRYLVKRTGEKVFLECVQDMDHENMFWYRQDPGLGLRLIYFSYDVKMKEKGDIPEGYSVSREKKERFSLILESASTNQTSMYLCASRRADSFHEQYFGPGTRLTVT.